These 20 T cell receptor beta chains were all obtained from the same sample, sequenced in a study of T cells after posttransplantation cyclophosphamide. Sequencing was performed with immunoSEQ multiplex PCR; in TCRdb, only in-frame clones are kept and a portion is missing. The data show 2,000 or so clones, around 83% seen once. Sequenced: CD8+ T cells sorted from bone marrow. The origin of the receptors is a woman aged 45 to 65 in good health and a related stem cell transplant donor.

V usage is TRBV12-1 and J usage is TRBJ1-3. TRBV12-1 is a pseudogene segment. This CDR3 comprises 10 residues. The chain's CDR3 is CASTGNTIYF. The CDR3, as DNA: TGTGCCAGTACTGGAAACACCATATATTTT.

This clone was recorded a few times. This chain uses TRBV4-1 with TRBJ1-1; D gene unclear. V gave up 0 bases and J gave up 1 base, with 6 bases separating them. The V gene's germline CDR1 is MGHRA and CDR2 YSYEKL. This CDR3 region has 14 residues. The CDR3 DNA reads TGCGCCAGCAGCCAAGATGAGGAGAACACTGAAGCTTTCTTT. Residues: CASSQDEENTEAFF.

The rearrangement links TRBV27 to TRBJ2-2, with 11 bases identical to TRBD1. CDR1 MNHEY and CDR2 SMNVEV come from the germline V gene (reference sequence). The CDR3 length is 13 residues. Trimming removed 6 bases from V and 6 bases from J; junction bases left unmatched: 0. CDR3 in amino acids: CASRGQGAGELFF. In nucleotides, the CDR3 is TGTGCCAGCAGGGGACAGGGGGCCGGGGAGCTGTTTTTT.

V and J are TRBV6-1 and TRBJ2-2; possibly TRBD1 for D (5 bases). Trimming took off 0 bases at V and 1 base at J, with 6 bases between the two ends. Germline loops: CDR1 MNHNS, CDR2 SASEGT. The length of the CDR3 is 15 residues. The CDR3 loop reads CASSEATGNTGELFF. The CDR3 region has the DNA TGTGCCAGCAGTGAAGCAACAGGGAACACCGGGGAGCTGTTTTTT.

This clone was seen a few times. The chain carries TRBV5-3 and TRBJ2-7, with 7 bases identical to TRBD1. TRBV5-3 is an ORF for which the function is uncertain. The V and J ends lost 2 bases and 4 bases, in that order; junction bases with no gene match: 3. The CDR3 runs 13 residues. The chain's CDR3 is CARSLYRGYEQYF. As DNA, the CDR3 is TGTGCCAGAAGCTTATACAGGGGTTACGAGCAGTACTTC.

The genes are TRBV19 and TRBJ2-4, with 7 bases matching TRBD1. Germline V lookup: CDR1 LNHDA, CDR2 SQIVND (reference sequence). The CDR3 covers 16 residues. J lost 1 base, V lost 6 bases, and 9 bases had no gene match. CDR3 in amino acids: CASRDRVGDAKNIQYF. The CDR3 bases are TGTGCCAGTAGAGACAGGGTGGGGGACGCCAAAAACATTCAGTACTTC.

This chain links TRBV5-8 with TRBJ2-1; D perhaps matches TRBD1 (6 bases). The CDR3 consists of 14 residues. The germline CDR1 and CDR2 sequences are SGHTS and YDEGEE. V was trimmed by 2 bases and J by 5 bases, leaving 11 bases between them. The CDR3 bases are TGTGCCAGCAGCTTTCTCCAGGGGAACAATGAGCAGTTCTTC. It yields the protein CASSFLQGNNEQFF.

This clone was seen only a few times. CDR3 nucleotides: TGTGCCAGCAGTGAATATTTACAGGGACACACCTTC. Translating it yields CASSEYLQGHTF. The J gene is TRBJ1-2, the V gene TRBV2; weak D call: TRBD1 (6 bases). Between the trimmed V and J ends, which lost 2 bases and 12 bases, there was a span of 13 bases. This CDR3 has 12 residues. Looked up from germline, CDR1 is SNHLY and CDR2 is FYNNEI.

This clone was seen once. J is TRBJ2-5 and V is TRBV7-9; 13 nucleotides match TRBD2. V lost 4 bases and J lost 4; bases outside the gene matches: 3. The CDR3 spans 15 residues. Germline CDR1 SEHNR, CDR2 FQNEAQ (reference sequence). CDR3 DNA sequence: TGTGCCAGCAGCTCGGGACTAGCGGGAAGAGAGACCCAGTACTTC. This codes for CASSSGLAGRETQYF.

This sequence joins TRBV29-1 and TRBJ1-2; 7 bases map to TRBD1. V was pared by 6 bases and J by 6 bases, with 7 bases of the junction left unmatched. The CDR3 covers 12 residues. Germline CDR1 reads SQVTM; CDR2 reads ANQGSEA. CDR3 sequence: CSVTGTAHGYTF. DNA of the CDR3: TGCAGCGTCACCGGGACAGCGCATGGCTACACCTTC.

V gene TRBV5-1 combines with J gene TRBJ2-7; 13 nucleotides line up with TRBD2. CDR1 is SGHRS, CDR2 YFSETQ, per germline. J was trimmed by 5 bases and V by 2 bases; bases with no gene match: 4. This CDR3 contains 15 residues. The DNA of the CDR3 is TGCGCCAGCAGCTTAGGAGGACTAGCGGGGGACGAGCAGTACTTC. Protein: CASSLGGLAGDEQYF.

The sample holds a few counts of this clone. The rearrangement uses TRBV30 and TRBJ2-7; D ambiguous. Between the trimmed V and J ends, which lost 5 bases and 0 bases, there was a span of 14 bases. The CDR3 runs to 14 residues. Germline assignment: CDR1 GTSNPN and CDR2 SVGIG (reference sequence). CDR3 DNA: TGTGCCTGGGAAACGACAACCGACTCCTACGAGCAGTACTTC. It encodes CAWETTTDSYEQYF.

The rearrangement uses TRBV6-1 and TRBJ2-1; 11 nucleotides align to TRBD2. The CDR3 has 13 amino acids. Per germline, CDR1 MNHNS and CDR2 SASEGT. The J segment lost 8 bases and the V segment lost 6 bases, leaving 3 bases of the junction unmatched. The CDR3 loop reads CASRVGLADEQFF. The CDR3 nucleotides read TGTGCCAGCAGAGTGGGACTAGCGGATGAGCAGTTCTTC.

V and J are TRBV14 and TRBJ1-1, with D possibly matching TRBD1 (6 bases). V was trimmed by 3 bases and J by 11 bases, leaving 19 bases between them. Looked up from germline, CDR1 is SGHDN and CDR2 is FVKESK. The CDR3 has 14 amino acids. The CDR3 nucleotides read TGTGCCAGCAGCCAGGGTGGACAGCTGATTGGGGCTTTCTTT. It translates to CASSQGGQLIGAFF.

The chain carries TRBV4-2 and TRBJ1-1; D remains ambiguous. CDR3 size: 14 residues. The V gene lost 1 base and the J gene lost 0 bases, with 6 bases spanning the gap. The germline gives CDR1 LGHNA, CDR2 YNFKEQ. For the CDR3, the DNA is TGTGCCAGCAGCCAAGGGCACGTGAACACTGAAGCTTTCTTT. Protein: CASSQGHVNTEAFF.

The J gene is TRBJ1-1, the V gene TRBV5-1, with 7 positions matching TRBD1. This CDR3 contains 16 residues. The ends lost 4 bases at V and 0 bases at J; junction bases unmatched: 9. Germline CDR1 SGHRS, CDR2 YFSETQ. The CDR3: CASSPGTAFMNTEAFF. The CDR3 region has the DNA TGCGCCAGCAGCCCAGGGACAGCGTTCATGAACACTGAAGCTTTCTTT.

The V and J genes are TRBV25-1 and TRBJ1-2, with 7 nucleotides matching TRBD1. The CDR3 has 14 amino acids. Per germline, CDR1 MGHDK and CDR2 SYGVNS. With 3 bases clipped from V and 5 bases from J, the junction kept 6 bases outside the gene matches. The CDR3 DNA is TGTGCCAGCAGTGACCCACAGGGGTCGTATGGCTACACCTTC. Protein sequence: CASSDPQGSYGYTF.

V is TRBV13 and J is TRBJ2-7; 10 nucleotides line up with TRBD2. The CDR3 has 18 amino acids. With 4 bases clipped from V and 0 bases from J, the junction kept 12 bases outside the gene matches. Germline-derived CDR1 and CDR2 are PRHDT and FYEKMQ (reference sequence). This chain's CDR3 is CASSSHSGGPRSSYEQYF. In DNA form, the CDR3 reads TGTGCCAGCAGCTCCCATAGCGGGGGGCCAAGGAGCTCCTACGAGCAGTACTTC.

The chain has TRBV18 and TRBJ1-5; D not certain. The CDR3 is 17 amino acids. The germline V gene encodes CDR1 KGHSH and CDR2 LQKENI. Trimming left V 4 bases short and J 4 bases short, with 20 bases between. The CDR3 loop reads CASSLNRPARRNQPQHF. The CDR3 DNA sequence: TGTGCCAGCTCACTAAACCGCCCCGCTCGGAGAAATCAGCCCCAGCATTTT.

The rearrangement links TRBV27 to TRBJ2-4; 7 bases fit TRBD1. V was clipped by 2 bases and J by 0 bases; unmatched bases: 1. Germline V gene data show CDR1 as MNHEY and CDR2 as SMNVEV (reference sequence). This CDR3 comprises 15 residues. The CDR3 DNA reads as TGTGCCAGCAGTTTAAGGGGGCTAGCCAAAAACATTCAGTACTTC. It specifies CASSLRGLAKNIQYF.